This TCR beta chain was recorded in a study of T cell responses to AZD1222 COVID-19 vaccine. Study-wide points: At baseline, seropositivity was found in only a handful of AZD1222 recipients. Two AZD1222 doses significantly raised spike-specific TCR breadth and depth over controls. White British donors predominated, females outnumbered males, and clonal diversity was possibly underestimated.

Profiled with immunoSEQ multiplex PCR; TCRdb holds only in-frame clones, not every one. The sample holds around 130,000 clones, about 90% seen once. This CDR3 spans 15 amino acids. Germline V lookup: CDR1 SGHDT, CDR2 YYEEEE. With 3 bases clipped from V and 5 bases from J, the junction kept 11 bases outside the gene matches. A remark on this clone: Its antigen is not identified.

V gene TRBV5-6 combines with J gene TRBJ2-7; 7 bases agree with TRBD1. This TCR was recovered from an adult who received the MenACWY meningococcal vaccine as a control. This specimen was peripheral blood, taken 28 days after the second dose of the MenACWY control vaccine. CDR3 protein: CASSSLTGPKDEQYF. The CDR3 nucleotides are TGTGCCAGCAGCTCCCTGACAGGGCCAAAAGACGAGCAGTACTTC.